The subject of this entry is one T cell receptor beta chain. Antigen specificity is unknown. The data were obtained in a study of cytomegalovirus exposure and HLA in healthy donors. The study's findings and limits: As a later analysis showed, a missense DCLRE1C variant was linked to trimming of TCR beta V- and J-genes. The authors confirmed in vitro that a few CMV-associated chains were specific for CMV antigens.

The PCR had 60 Vbeta and 13 Jbeta primers. The repertoire was sequenced with immunoSEQ multiplex PCR; TCRdb's copy has only in-frame clones and lacks some. The repertoire holds 130,000 to 150,000 clones, 79% seen once, with about 6.7% in the top ten. The sequenced sample was PBMCs. The receptor comes from a woman between 40 and 50 years old in good health and CMV-seropositive.

CDR3 amino acids: CASSQFGQGLYGYTF. CDR3 nucleotides: TGTGCCAGCAGCCAATTTGGACAGGGGTTGTATGGCTACACCTTC. This chain links TRBV14 with TRBJ1-2; the match to TRBD1 covers 9 bases. The V gene end was trimmed by 2 bases and the J gene end by 5 bases; junction bases not matched to a gene: 6. This CDR3 has 15 residues. Germline lookup yields CDR1 SGHDN and CDR2 FVKESK.